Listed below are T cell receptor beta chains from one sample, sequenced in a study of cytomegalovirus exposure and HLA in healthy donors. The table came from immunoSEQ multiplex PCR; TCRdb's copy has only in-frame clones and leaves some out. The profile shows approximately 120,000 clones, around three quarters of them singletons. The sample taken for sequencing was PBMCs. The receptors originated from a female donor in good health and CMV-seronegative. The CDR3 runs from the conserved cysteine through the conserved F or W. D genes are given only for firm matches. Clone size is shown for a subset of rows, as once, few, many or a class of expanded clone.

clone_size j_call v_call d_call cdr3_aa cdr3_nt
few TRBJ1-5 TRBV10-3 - CAIGRYQGQPQHF TGTGCCATCGGCCGCTATCAGGGTCAGCCCCAGCATTTT
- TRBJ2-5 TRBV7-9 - CSSSLLGALTETQYF TGTTCCAGCAGCTTGCTAGGGGCCCTAACGGAGACCCAGTACTTC
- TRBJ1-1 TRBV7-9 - CASSLRMNTEAFF TGTGCCAGCAGCTTGAGGATGAACACTGAAGCTTTCTTT
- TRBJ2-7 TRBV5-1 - CASSPGHDPEQYF TGCGCCAGCAGCCCGGGACACGACCCCGAGCAGTACTTC
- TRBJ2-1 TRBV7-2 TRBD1 CASSLDRGLYNEQFF TGTGCCAGCAGCTTAGACAGGGGGCTCTACAATGAGCAGTTCTTC
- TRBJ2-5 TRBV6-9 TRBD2 CASKRRRTSGEGGEAQYF TGTGCCAGCAAGCGAAGGAGGACTAGCGGGGAGGGAGGAGAGGCCCAGTACTTC
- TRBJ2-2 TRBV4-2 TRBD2 CASSQSRLAANTGELFF TGTGCCAGCAGCCAAAGTCGGCTAGCGGCCAACACCGGGGAGCTGTTTTTT
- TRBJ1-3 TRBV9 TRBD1 CASSPGGSGNTIYF TGTGCCAGCAGCCCAGGGGGCTCTGGAAACACCATATATTTT
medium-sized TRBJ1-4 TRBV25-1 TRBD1 CASSPRQGTNEKLFF TGTGCCAGCAGTCCCAGACAGGGAACTAATGAAAAACTGTTTTTT
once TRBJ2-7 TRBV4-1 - CASSPLRGSSYEQYF TGCGCCAGCAGCCCCCTCCGGGGGAGCTCCTACGAGCAGTACTTC
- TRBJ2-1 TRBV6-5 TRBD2 CASGGNEQFF TGTGCCTCGGGGGGCAATGAGCAGTTCTTC
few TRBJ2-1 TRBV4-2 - CASSPYEGGGMDEQFF TGTGCCAGCAGCCCCTACGAGGGGGGGGGCATGGATGAGCAGTTCTTC
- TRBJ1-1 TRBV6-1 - CASQRQPVGTEAFF TGTGCCAGCCAAAGACAGCCCGTAGGGACTGAAGCTTTCTTT
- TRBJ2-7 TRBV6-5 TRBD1 CASGQGSEQYF TGTGCCAGCGGACAGGGTAGCGAGCAGTACTTC
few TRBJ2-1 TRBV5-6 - CASSLAGFKAGVYSSEQFF TGTGCCAGCAGCTTGGCCGGATTTAAAGCAGGGGTTTACAGTAGTGAGCAGTTCTTC
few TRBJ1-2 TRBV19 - CASRSDSFYGYTF TGTGCCAGTAGATCGGACAGCTTCTATGGCTACACCTTC
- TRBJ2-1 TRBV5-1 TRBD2 CASSGTRVINEQFF TGCGCCAGTTCCGGGACTAGGGTAATCAATGAGCAGTTCTTC
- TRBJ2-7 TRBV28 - CASRPAGMGNEQYF TGTGCCAGCAGGCCGGCCGGGATGGGCAACGAGCAGTACTTC
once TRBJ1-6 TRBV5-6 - CASSLVGPLGGVSPLHF TGTGCCAGCAGCTTGGTTGGGCCCCTTGGCGGGGTTTCACCCCTCCACTTT
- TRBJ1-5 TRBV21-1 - CASSNTSDSPNQPQHF TGTGCCAGCAGCAATACATCGGACAGCCCCAATCAGCCCCAGCATTTT
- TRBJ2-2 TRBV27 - CASSLGESTGELFF TGTGCCAGCAGTTTAGGAGAGAGCACCGGGGAGCTGTTTTTT
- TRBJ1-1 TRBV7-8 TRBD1 CASSLAVGGDTEAFF TGTGCCAGCAGCTTAGCGGTAGGGGGCGACACTGAAGCTTTCTTT
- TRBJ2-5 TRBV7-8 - CASSYWTTRTQYF TGTGCCAGCAGCTACTGGACTACCAGGACCCAGTACTTC
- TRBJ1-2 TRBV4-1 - CASSQDEVYYGYTF TGCGCCAGCAGCCAAGACGAGGTTTACTATGGCTACACCTTC
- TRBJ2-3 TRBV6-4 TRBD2 CASSDASGKGDTQYF TGTGCCAGCAGTGACGCGAGCGGGAAGGGAGATACGCAGTATTTT
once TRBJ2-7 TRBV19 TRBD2 CASKTSGTYEQYF TGTGCCAGTAAAACTAGCGGGACCTACGAGCAGTACTTC
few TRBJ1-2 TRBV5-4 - CASSLDRVYGYTF TGTGCCAGCAGCTTGGACAGAGTCTATGGCTACACCTTC
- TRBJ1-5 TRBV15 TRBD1 CATSTPGQGHQPQHF TGTGCCACCAGCACACCGGGACAGGGGCATCAGCCCCAGCATTTT